The T cell receptor beta chain under discussion was sequenced for a study of PD-1 blockade in classical Hodgkin lymphoma (dated by TCRdb to about 2020). A note on the overall study: Nivolumab dosing was 3 mg/kg intravenously every 2 weeks, continuing until either disease progression or unacceptable toxicity. To define a peripheral blood immune signature of response to PD-1 blockade in classical Hodgkin lymphoma, the study combined TCR beta sequencing with CyTOF.

With regard to this clone: Its antigen remains undetermined. No much larger clone exists at a distance of one base, and base qualities are not known.

The intended sense of this specimen's time point label: cycle 4 day 1 (C4D1), after more than 5 weeks of nivolumab. Every trial patient had relapsed after autologous stem cell transplantation, and cohorts A, B and C differed in prior brentuximab vedotin exposure. The trial cohort included 50 to 70 patients with relapsed/refractory classical Hodgkin lymphoma, and each patient had a best overall response of complete response, partial response or progressive disease. Single-agent nivolumab was administered to trial patients in the multi-cohort phase II CheckMate 205 trial. An independent review committee assessed best overall response by applying the 2007 International Working Group response criteria. Trial PBMCs were collected immediately before nivolumab initiation (C1D1) and during therapy at cycle 2 day 1 and cycle 4 day 1. Peripheral blood was collected in 8 mL Vacutainer Cell Preparation Tubes, from which PBMCs were isolated by centrifugation and then cryopreserved.

The Qiagen DNeasy kit was used to extract genomic DNA both from unsorted PBMCs and from the negatively selected CD4+ and CD8+ fractions. Amplification of TCR beta CDR3 regions was done by immunoSEQ multiplex PCR with primers that anneal to V and J segments. A synthetic immune receptor repertoire was used to minimize amplification bias, and any residual bias was removed computationally once sequencing was done. The study's processing was this. Custom Python scripts were used to quantify repertoire diversity as the Shannon entropy index. Unsorted, CD4+ and CD8+ repertoires were analyzed separately, except for combined analyses in which CD4+ and CD8+ sequences were merged in silico. Clonal expansion was defined as at least a 2-fold frequency increase after treatment relative to C1D1, with a pseudocount of 0.5 for undetected baseline clones. Singleton clones were defined as clones with 0 or 1 copy at C1D1, and non-singleton clones were defined as clones with 2 or more copies. By matching protein sequences in sorted samples from the same patient, clones expanded in unsorted samples were annotated as CD4+, CD8+ or unknown. Diversity changes from C1D1 to C4D1 were tested in paired samples using Wilcoxon tests. TCRdb obtained this table from immuneACCESS and retained in-frame rearrangements with V and J assigned. These tables miss some clones; where compared with another copy, unresolved V genes account for less than half of the shortfall, and the remainder is unexplained. The V and J calls and the clone size are those of that table, but D and trimming were determined from the DNA. The sample table contains about 25,000 clones; only one count was recorded for 72% of them. Clones ranked in the top ten supply 25% to 30% of the sample.

Study-wide findings and limitations: Among trial patients, those achieving complete response had baseline diversity similar to that of newly diagnosed patients, while diversity was significantly lower in partial responders and progressors. The study covered only a single clinical trial cohort, and the causes of the repertoire differences, possibly disease activity or prior therapy, were still not defined. Newly diagnosed patients were reported to have lower baseline TCR diversity than healthy donors, and relapsed/refractory patients were reported to have lower baseline TCR diversity still. Patients starting nivolumab less than 1 year after ASCT had lower diversity and were excluded from later analyses to avoid confounding by immune reconstitution. A significant rise by C4D1 was seen in CD4+ but not CD8+ TCR diversity (p=0.0027 vs p=0.16), with the rise being most apparent in complete responders (p=0.02).

The specimen was peripheral blood mononuclear cells (PBMCs), collected before the fourth cycle of nivolumab. The receptor's source is a human donor with classical Hodgkin lymphoma.

The CDR3 has the sequence CASSPTPENTGELFF. Read as DNA, the sequence is TGTGCCAGCTCACCAACGCCCGAGAACACCGGGGAGCTGTTTTTT. This chain joins TRBV18 to TRBJ2-2; the D gene lacks a confident call. V sheds 2 bases and J sheds 1 base, leaving 8 bases between their ends. The germline V gene gives CDR1 as KGHSH and CDR2 as LQKENI. Reading from cysteine to phenylalanine, the CDR3 counts 15 amino acids. Of the read, only the CDR3 DNA is kept; its 45 bases are in frame from base 1.